The clone carrying this T cell receptor beta chain was seen a few times. These data are taken from a study of T-cell memory formation after mild COVID-19. This CDR3 is built from 13 residues. V gave up 3 bases and J gave up 8 bases, with 11 bases separating them. Germline CDR1 and CDR2: MGHRA and YSYEKL. TCRdb independently ran MiXCR on the 5' RACE reads; one entry per CDR3 protein. Among about 120,000 distinct CDR3 sequences listed, around a fifth were seen once. V gene TRBV4-1 combines with J gene TRBJ2-1; D not resolved. Sequencing was done on a sample of PBMCs or a T cell subset sorted from them (not recorded which). The clonotype was recovered from a man aged 18 to 35 who had mild COVID-19 (a few samples of this study predate the infection). Cell type and time point are not known. In DNA, the CDR3 is TGCGCCAGCAGCCATCCTAGGCCTGATGAGCAGTTCTTC. Its protein is CASSHPRPDEQFF.